This T cell receptor (beta chain) was identified in a study of control samples from healthy donors and cancer patients. Germline lookup yields CDR1 MNHNY and CDR2 SVGAGI (reference sequence). Deletions cut 5 bases from V and 0 bases from J, with 8 bases between. The CDR3 extends over 15 amino acids. Repertoires were generated with immunoSEQ multiplex PCR, while TCRdb's copy carries only in-frame clones and drops some. Of about 130,000 clones listed, around 94% are singletons. This sequence joins TRBV6-6 and TRBJ1-6; no clear D. The specimen sequenced was PBMCs. The clonotype comes from a man aged 60 to 75 with colorectal cancer. The CDR3 sequence: CASSPGSSYNSPLHF. The DNA of the CDR3 is TGTGCCAGCAGTCCGGGAAGCTCCTATAATTCACCCCTCCACTTT.